This entry describes one T cell receptor beta chain. Its antigen is as yet unknown. The source of the sample is a study of cytomegalovirus exposure and HLA in healthy donors. Study observations and caveats: In vitro experiments confirmed that three CMV-associated chains were specific for CMV antigens.

Germline CDR1 MRHNA, CDR2 SNTAGT. V lost 4 bases and J lost 0; bases outside the gene matches: 18. This CDR3 region has 20 residues. In the PCR, 60 Vbeta and 13 Jbeta primers were used. Generated by immunoSEQ multiplex PCR, the TCRdb table keeps only in-frame clones and is missing some. The sample lists about 190,000 clones, roughly 77% occurring once. Material: PBMCs. The rearrangement joins TRBV6-4 to TRBJ1-2; 9 nucleotides line up with TRBD1. The source is a young woman in good health and CMV-seropositive. The CDR3 DNA is TGTGCCAGCAGTGGTGACTCCGGTCGGGGACAGGGTAAATCTAACTATGGCTACACCTTC. Protein sequence: CASSGDSGRGQGKSNYGYTF.